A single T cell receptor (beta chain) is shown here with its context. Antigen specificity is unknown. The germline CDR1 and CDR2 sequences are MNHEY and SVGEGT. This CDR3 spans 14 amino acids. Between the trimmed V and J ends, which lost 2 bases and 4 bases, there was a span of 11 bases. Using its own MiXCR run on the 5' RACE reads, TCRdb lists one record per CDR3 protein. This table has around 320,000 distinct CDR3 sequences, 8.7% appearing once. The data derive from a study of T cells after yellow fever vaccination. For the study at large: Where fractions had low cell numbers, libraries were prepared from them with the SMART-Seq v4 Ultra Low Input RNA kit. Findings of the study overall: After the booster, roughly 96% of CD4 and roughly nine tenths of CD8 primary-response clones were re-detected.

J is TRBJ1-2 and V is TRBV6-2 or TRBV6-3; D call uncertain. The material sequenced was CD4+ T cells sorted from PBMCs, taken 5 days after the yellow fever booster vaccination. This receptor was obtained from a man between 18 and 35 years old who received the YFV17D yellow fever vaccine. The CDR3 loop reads CASSYIGPFYGYTF. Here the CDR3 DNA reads TGTGCCAGCAGTTACATCGGACCGTTCTATGGCTACACCTTC.